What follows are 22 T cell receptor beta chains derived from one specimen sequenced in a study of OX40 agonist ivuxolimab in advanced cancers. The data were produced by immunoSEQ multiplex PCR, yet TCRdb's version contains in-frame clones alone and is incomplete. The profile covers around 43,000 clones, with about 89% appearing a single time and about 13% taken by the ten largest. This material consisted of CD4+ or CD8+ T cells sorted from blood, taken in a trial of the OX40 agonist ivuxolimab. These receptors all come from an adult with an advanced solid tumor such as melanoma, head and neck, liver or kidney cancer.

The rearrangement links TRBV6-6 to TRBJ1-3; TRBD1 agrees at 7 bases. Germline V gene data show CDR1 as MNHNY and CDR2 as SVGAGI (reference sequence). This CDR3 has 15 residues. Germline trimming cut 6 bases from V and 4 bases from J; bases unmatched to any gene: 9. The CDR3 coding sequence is TGTGCCAGCAGCTACACAGGGGCCCCCGGAAACACCATATATTTT. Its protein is CASSYTGAPGNTIYF.

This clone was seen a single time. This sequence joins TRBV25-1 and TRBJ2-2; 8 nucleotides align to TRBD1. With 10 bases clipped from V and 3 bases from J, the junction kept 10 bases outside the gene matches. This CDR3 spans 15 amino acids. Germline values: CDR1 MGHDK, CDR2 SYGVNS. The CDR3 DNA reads TGTGCCACCGGACCGGGACAGGAGGACACCGGGGAGCTGTTTTTT. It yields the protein CATGPGQEDTGELFF.

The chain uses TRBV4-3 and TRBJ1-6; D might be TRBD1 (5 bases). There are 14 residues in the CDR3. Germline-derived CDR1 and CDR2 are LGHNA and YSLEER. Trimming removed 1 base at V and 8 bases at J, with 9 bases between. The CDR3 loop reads CASSQGGTHSPLHF. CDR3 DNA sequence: TGCGCCAGCAGCCAAGGAGGGACTCATTCACCCCTCCACTTT.

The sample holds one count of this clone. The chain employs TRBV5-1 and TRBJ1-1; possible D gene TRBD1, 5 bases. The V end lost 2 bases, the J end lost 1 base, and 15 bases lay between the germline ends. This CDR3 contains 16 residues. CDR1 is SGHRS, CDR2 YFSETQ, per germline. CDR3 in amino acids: CASSFFRDTSNTEAFF. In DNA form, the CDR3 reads TGCGCCAGCAGCTTCTTCAGGGATACATCGAACACTGAAGCTTTCTTT.

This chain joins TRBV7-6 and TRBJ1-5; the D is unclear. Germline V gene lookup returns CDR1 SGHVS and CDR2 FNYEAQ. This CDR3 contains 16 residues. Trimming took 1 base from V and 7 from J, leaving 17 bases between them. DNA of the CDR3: TGTGCCAGCAGCTTAGAGGGTCCGGGGATCGACCAGCCCCAGCATTTT. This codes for CASSLEGPGIDQPQHF.

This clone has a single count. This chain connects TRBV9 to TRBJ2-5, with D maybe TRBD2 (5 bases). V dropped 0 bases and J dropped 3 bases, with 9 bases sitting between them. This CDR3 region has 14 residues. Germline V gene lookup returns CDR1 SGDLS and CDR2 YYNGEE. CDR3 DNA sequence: TGTGCCAGCAGCGTAGCGGGTAGCGAAGAGACCCAGTACTTC. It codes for CASSVAGSEETQYF.

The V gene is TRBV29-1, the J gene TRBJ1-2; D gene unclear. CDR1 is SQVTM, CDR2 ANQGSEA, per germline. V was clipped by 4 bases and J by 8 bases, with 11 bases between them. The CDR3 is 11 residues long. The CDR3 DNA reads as TGCAGCGTTGCCTCGGTCGGGGGCTACACCTTC. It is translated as CSVASVGGYTF. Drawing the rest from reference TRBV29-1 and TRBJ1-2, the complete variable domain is SAVISQKPSRDICQRGTSLTIQCQVDSQVTMMFWYRQQPGQSLTLIATANQGSEATYESGFVIDKFPISRPNLTFSTLTVSNMSPEDSSIYLCSVASVGGYTFGSGTRLTVV.

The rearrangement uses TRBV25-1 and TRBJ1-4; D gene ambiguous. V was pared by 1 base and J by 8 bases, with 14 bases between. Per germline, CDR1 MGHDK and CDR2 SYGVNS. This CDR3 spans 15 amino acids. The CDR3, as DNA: TGTGCCAGCAGTGAATTAACGACAATGCAGGAAAAACTGTTTTTT. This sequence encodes CASSELTTMQEKLFF.

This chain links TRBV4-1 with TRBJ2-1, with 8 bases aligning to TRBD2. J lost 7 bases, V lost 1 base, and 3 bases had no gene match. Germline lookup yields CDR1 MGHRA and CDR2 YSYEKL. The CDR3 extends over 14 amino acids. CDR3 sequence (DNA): TGCGCCAGCAGCCAAGGTCGGGGGGGGAATGAGCAGTTCTTC. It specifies CASSQGRGGNEQFF.

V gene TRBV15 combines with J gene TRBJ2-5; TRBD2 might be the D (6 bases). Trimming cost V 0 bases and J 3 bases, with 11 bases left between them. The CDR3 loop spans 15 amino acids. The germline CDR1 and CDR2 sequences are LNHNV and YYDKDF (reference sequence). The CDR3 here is CATSRDDPGEETQYF. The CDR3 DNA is TGTGCCACCAGCAGAGATGACCCGGGGGAAGAGACCCAGTACTTC.

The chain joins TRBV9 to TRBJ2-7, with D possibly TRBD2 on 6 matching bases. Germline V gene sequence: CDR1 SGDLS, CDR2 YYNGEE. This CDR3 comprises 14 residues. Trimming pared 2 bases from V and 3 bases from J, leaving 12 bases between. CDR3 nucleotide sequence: TGTGCCAGCAGCGTGGGCGGGAATAACTACGAGCAGTACTTC. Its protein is CASSVGGNNYEQYF.

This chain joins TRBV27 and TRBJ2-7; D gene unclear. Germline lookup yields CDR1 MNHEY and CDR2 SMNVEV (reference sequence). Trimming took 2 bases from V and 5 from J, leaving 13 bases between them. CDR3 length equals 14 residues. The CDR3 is CASSLGRRAHEQYF. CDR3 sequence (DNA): TGTGCCAGCAGTTTAGGGCGCCGCGCCCACGAGCAGTACTTC.

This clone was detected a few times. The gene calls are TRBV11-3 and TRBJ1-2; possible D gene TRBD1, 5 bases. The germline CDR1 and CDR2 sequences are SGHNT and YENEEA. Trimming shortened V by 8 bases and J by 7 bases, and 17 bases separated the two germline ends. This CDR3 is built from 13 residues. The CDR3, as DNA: TGTGCCAGCTCGGGGGATGGTTTAAGTGGCTACACCTTC. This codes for CASSGDGLSGYTF.

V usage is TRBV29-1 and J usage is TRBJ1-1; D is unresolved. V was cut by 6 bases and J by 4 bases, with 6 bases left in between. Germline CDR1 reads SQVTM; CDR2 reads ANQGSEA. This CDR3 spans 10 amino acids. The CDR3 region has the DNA TGCAGCGTGAGGGTCACTGAAGCTTTCTTT. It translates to CSVRVTEAFF.

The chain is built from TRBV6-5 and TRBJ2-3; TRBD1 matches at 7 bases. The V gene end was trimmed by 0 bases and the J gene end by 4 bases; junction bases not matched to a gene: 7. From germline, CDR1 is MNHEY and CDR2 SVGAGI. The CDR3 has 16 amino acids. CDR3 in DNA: TGTGCCAGCAGTTACTCTCTGACAGGGTGGGCAGATACGCAGTATTTT. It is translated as CASSYSLTGWADTQYF.

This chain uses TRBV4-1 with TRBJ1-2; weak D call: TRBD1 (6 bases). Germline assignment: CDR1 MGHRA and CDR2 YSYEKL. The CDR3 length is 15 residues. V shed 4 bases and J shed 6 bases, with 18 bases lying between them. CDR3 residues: CASSPRQVSDDGYTF. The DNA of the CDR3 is TGCGCCAGCAGCCCACGACAGGTATCTGACGATGGCTACACCTTC.

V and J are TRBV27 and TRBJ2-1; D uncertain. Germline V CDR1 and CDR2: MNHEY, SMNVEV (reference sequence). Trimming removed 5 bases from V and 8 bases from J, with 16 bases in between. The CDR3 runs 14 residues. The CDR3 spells CASSPRLGFYEQFF. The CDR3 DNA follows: TGTGCCAGCAGTCCTAGACTGGGGTTCTATGAGCAGTTCTTC.

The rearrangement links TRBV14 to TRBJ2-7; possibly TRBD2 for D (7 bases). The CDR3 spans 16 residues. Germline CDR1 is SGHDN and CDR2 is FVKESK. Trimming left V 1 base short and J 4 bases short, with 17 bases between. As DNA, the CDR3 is TGTGCCAGCAGCCAAGTCGGGGGGCGAACACCGTACGAGCAGTACTTC. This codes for CASSQVGGRTPYEQYF.

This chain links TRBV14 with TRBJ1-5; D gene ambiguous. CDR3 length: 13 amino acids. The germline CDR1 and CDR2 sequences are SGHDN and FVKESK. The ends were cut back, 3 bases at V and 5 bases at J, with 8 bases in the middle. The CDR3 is CASSQGSYQPQHF. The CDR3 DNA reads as TGTGCCAGCAGCCAGGGGTCTTATCAGCCCCAGCATTTT.

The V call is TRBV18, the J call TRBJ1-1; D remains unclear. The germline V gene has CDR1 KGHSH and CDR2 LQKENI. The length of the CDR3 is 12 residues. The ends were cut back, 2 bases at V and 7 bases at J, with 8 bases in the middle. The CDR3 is CASSPNGFEAFF. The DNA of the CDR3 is TGTGCCAGCTCACCAAATGGTTTTGAAGCTTTCTTT.

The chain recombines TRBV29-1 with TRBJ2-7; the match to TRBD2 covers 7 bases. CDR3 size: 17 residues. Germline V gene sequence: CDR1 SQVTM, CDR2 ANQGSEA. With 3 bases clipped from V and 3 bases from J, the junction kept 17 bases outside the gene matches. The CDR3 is CSVDLGLERGEGYEQYF. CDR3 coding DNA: TGCAGCGTTGATTTAGGACTAGAGAGGGGCGAAGGCTACGAGCAGTACTTC.

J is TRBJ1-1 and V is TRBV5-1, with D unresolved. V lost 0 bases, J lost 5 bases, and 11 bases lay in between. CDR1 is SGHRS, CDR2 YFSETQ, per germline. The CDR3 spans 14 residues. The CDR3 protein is CASSLAPVVTEAFF. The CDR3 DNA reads TGCGCCAGCAGCTTGGCCCCAGTGGTGACTGAAGCTTTCTTT. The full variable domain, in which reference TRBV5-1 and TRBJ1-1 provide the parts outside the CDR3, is KAGVTQTPRYLIKTRGQQVTLSCSPISGHRSVSWYQQTPGQGLQFLFEYFSETQRNKGNFPGRFSGRQFSNSRSEMNVSTLELGDSALYLCASSLAPVVTEAFFGQGTRLTVV.